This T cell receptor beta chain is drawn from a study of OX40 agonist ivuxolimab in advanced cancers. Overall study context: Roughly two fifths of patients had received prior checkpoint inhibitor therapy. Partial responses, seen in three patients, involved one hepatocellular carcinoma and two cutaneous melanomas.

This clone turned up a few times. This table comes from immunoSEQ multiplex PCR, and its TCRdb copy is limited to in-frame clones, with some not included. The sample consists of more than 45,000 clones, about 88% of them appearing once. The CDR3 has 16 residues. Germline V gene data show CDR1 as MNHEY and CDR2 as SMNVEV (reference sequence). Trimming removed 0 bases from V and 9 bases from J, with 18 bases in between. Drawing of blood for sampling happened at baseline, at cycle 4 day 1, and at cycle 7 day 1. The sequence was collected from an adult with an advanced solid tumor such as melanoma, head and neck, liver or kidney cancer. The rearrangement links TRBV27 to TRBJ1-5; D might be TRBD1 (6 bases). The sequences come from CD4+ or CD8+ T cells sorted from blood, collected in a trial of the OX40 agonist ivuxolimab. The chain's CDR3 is CASSLSLPGGSWPQHF. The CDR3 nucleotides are TGTGCCAGCAGTTTATCCCTCCCGGGGGGCTCTTGGCCCCAGCATTTT.